The subject of this entry is one T cell receptor (beta chain). Its antigen is not identified. This entry is derived from a study of human T cells and chemical hapten exposure. Notes on the study in general: Patch test scores rose with PT1 expanded TCR counts, a positive correlation.

Germline-derived CDR1 and CDR2 are ENHRY and SYGVKD. V lost 8 bases and J lost 2, with 19 bases in between. The CDR3 loop spans 15 amino acids. MiXCR, run by TCRdb on the RACE reads, gives a single entry per CDR3 protein. This sample carries approximately 350,000 distinct CDR3 sequences, around 7% of them seen once, and the ten largest clones take around 8.4%. Time point defined: patch test 1, 2 weeks after DPC sensitization. Treatment noted: therapeutic diphenylcyclopropenone sensitization with weekly scalp DPC. The study extracted total RNA from unfractionated whole blood. The source of this sequence is a woman aged 18-29 years with alopecia areata. Some clones in this sample may be carry-over from other donors' samples. This specimen consisted of whole blood, obtained in connection with sensitization to the hapten diphenylcyclopropenone (DPC). This chain connects TRBV10-3 to TRBJ2-7; D is possibly TRBD1 or TRBD2 (5 bases each). The CDR3 loop reads CAIRGRRDGAYEQYF. Written as DNA, the CDR3 is TGTGCCATCCGGGGCCGCAGGGACGGCGCCTACGAGCAGTACTTC.